This T cell receptor beta chain was found in a study of T cell repertoires in cytomegalovirus infection. Study-wide findings and caveats: The study found HLA-C-restricted CMV-specific TCR beta clonotypes dominating the ex vivo response.

TCRdb called the reads again in MiXCR, with one record for every CDR3 protein. The sample shows approximately 70,000 distinct CDR3 sequences, 4% of them seen only once. This clonotype was seen many times. The antigen is not known. Germline values: CDR1 SGHTA, CDR2 FQGNSA. The CDR3 totals 15 residues. The ends lost 1 base at V and 4 bases at J; junction bases unmatched: 4. J is TRBJ2-1 and V is TRBV7-2; 7 bases align to TRBD2. This receptor was obtained from a human donor in good health (CMV status not recorded). Some clones in this sample may be carry-over from other donors' samples. Sequenced: PBMCs. CDR3 bases: TGTGCCAGCAGCTTAGTAGCGGGCCTATACAATGAGCAGTTCTTC. Translated: CASSLVAGLYNEQFF.